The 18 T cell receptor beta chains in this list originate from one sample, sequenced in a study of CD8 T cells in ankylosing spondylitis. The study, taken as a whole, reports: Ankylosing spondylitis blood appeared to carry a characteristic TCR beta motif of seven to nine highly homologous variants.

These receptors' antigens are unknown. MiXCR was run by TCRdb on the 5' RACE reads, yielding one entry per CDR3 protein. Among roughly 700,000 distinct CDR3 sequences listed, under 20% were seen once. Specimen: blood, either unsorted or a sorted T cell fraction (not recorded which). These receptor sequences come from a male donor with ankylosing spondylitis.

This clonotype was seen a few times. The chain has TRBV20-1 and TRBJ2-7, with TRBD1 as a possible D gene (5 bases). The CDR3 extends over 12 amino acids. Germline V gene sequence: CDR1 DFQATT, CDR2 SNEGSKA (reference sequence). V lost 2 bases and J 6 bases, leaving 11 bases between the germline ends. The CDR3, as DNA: TGCAGTGCTAGACAGCATCAGGGCGAGCAGTACTTC. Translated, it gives CSARQHQGEQYF.

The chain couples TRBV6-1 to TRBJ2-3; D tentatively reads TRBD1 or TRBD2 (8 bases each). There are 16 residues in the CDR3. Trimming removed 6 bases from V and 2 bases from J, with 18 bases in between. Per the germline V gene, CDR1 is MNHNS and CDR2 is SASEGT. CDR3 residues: CASSRRGGQATDTQYF. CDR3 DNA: TGTGCCAGCAGCCGACGGGGGGGACAGGCCACAGATACGCAGTATTTT.

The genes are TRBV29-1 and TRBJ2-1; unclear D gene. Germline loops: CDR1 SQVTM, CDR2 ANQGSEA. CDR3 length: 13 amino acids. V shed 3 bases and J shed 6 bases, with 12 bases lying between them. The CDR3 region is CSVESPYTNEQFF. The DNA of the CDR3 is TGCAGCGTTGAGAGCCCATACACCAATGAGCAGTTCTTC.

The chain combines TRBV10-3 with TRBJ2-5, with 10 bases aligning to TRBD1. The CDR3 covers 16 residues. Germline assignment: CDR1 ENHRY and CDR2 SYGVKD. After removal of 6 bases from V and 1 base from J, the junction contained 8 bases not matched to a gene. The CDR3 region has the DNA TGTGCCATCAGCTCCGGGACAGGGGACGGCCAAGAGACCCAGTACTTC. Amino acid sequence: CAISSGTGDGQETQYF.

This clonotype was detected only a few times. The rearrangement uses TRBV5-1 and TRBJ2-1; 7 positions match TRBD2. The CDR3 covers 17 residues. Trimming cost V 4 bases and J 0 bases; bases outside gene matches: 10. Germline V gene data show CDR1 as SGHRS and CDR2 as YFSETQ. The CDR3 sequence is CASSRLAASSSYNEQFF. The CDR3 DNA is TGCGCCAGCAGCCGACTAGCAGCTTCGAGCTCCTACAATGAGCAGTTCTTC. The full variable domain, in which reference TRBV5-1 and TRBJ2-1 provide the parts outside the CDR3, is KAGVTQTPRYLIKTRGQQVTLSCSPISGHRSVSWYQQTPGQGLQFLFEYFSETQRNKGNFPGRFSGRQFSNSRSEMNVSTLELGDSALYLCASSRLAASSSYNEQFFGPGTRLTVL.

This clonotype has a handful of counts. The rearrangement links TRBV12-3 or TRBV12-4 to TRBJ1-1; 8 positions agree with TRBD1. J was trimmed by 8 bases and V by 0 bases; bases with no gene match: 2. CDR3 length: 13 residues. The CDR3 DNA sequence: TGTGCCAGCAGTTTAGCGTGGACAGGGGAAGCTTTCTTT. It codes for CASSLAWTGEAFF.

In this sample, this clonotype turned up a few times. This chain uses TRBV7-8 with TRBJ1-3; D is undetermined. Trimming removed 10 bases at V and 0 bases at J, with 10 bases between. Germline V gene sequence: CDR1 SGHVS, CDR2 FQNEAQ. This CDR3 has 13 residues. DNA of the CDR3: TGTGCCACAGGATCCTCCTCTGGAAACACCATATATTTT. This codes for CATGSSSGNTIYF.

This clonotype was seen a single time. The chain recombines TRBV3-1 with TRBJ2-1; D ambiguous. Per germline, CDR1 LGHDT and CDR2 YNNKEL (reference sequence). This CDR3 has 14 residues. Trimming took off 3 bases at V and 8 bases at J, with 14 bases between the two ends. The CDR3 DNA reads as TGTGCCAGCAGCCACTCGAAGTCTGTCGATGAGCAGTTCTTC. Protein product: CASSHSKSVDEQFF.

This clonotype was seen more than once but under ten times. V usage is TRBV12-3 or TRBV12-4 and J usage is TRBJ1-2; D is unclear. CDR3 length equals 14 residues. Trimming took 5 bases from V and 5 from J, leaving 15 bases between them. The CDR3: CASSPLDKVYGYTF. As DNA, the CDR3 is TGTGCCAGCAGTCCCCTTGACAAGGTATATGGCTACACCTTC.

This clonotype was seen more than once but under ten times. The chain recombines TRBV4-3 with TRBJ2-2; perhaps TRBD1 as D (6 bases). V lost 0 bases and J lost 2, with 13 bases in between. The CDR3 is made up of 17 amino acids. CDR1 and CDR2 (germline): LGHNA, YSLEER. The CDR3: CASSQEYGTFNTGELFF. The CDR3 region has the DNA TGCGCCAGCAGCCAAGAATACGGGACATTTAACACCGGGGAGCTGTTTTTT.

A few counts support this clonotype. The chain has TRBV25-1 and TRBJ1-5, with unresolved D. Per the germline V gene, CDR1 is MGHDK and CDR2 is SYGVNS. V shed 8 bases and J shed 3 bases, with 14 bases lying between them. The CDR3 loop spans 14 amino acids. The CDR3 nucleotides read TGTGCCAGCCGCTCGAGCGCTCCCAATCAGCCCCAGCATTTT. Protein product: CASRSSAPNQPQHF.

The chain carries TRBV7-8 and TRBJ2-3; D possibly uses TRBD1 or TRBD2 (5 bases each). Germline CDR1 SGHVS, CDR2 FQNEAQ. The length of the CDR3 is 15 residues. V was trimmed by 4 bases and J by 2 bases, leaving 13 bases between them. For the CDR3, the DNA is TGTGCCAGCAGCTCATCCGGGACGCACACAGATACGCAGTATTTT. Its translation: CASSSSGTHTDTQYF.

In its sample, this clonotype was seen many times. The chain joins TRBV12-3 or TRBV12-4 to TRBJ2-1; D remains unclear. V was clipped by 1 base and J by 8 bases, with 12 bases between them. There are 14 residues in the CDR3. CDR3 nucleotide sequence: TGTGCCAGCAGTTTAGTGGACGGTCAAGATGAGCAGTTCTTC. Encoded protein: CASSLVDGQDEQFF.

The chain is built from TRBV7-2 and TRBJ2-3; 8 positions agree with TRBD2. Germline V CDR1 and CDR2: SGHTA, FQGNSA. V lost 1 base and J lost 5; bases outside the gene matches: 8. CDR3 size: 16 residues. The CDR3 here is CASSLVSGGPRDTQYF. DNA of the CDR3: TGTGCCAGCAGCTTAGTTTCGGGAGGGCCGAGAGATACGCAGTATTTT.

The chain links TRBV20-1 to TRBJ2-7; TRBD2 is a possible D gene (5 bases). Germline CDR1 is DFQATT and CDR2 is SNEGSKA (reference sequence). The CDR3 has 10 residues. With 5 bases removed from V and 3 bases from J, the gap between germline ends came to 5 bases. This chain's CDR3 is CSAGGYEQYF. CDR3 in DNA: TGCAGTGCTGGAGGCTACGAGCAGTACTTC.

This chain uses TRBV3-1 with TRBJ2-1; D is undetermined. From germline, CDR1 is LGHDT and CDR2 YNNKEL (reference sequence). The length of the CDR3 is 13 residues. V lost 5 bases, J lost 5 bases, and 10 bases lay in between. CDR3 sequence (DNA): TGTGCCAGCAGCGACCGACTGGACAATGAGCAGTTCTTC. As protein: CASSDRLDNEQFF.

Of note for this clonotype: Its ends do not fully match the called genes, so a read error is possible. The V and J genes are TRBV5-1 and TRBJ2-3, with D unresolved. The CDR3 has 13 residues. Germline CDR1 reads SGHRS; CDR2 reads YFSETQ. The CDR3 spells CASSLGITYTQYF. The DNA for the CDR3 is TGCGCCAGCAGCTTGGGGATCACATATACGCAGTATTTT.

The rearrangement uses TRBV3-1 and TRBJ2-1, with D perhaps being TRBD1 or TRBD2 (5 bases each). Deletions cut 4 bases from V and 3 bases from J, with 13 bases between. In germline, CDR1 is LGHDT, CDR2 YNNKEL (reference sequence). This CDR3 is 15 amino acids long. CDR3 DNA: TGTGCCAGCAGCCCGGGGCAGGCCTACTACAATGAGCAGTTCTTC. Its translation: CASSPGQAYYNEQFF.